The T cell receptor (beta chain) under discussion was sequenced for a study of T cell repertoires in cytomegalovirus infection. Germline CDR1 and CDR2: SGHVS and FNYEAQ. This CDR3 is 15 amino acids long. The V gene lost 5 bases and the J gene lost 4 bases, with 12 bases spanning the gap. The sample holds one count of this clonotype. The antigen remains undetermined. Possible read error: a much larger clone is one base away. TCRdb ran MiXCR on the reads and lists one entry per CDR3 protein. The sample yields approximately 750,000 distinct CDR3 sequences, roughly 36% seen once. Study-level results: The cumulative frequency of public TCR beta families distinguished individuals who carried CMV together with the relevant HLA.

The sequence was collected from a human donor in good health (CMV status not recorded). Some clones in this sample may be carry-over from other donors' samples. Sequenced input: PBMCs. The gene calls are TRBV7-6 and TRBJ1-6, with D perhaps matching TRBD1 (6 bases). This chain's CDR3 is CASSLLDRYNSPLHF. The CDR3 region has the DNA TGTGCCAGCAGCCTACTGGACAGATATAATTCACCCCTCCACTTT.